Presented here are 29 T cell receptor beta chains from one specimen sequenced in a study of blood T cell repertoires in COVID-19. Method: immunoSEQ multiplex PCR; TCRdb's copy keeps in-frame clones and lacks some. The sample carries about 110,000 clones, around 76% recorded once. Sample: peripheral blood. The receptor set was obtained from a woman at least 80 years old with acute or convalescent COVID-19.

The V gene is TRBV5-1, the J gene TRBJ1-2; D is undetermined. CDR1 and CDR2 from the germline V gene are SGHRS and YFSETQ. The CDR3 totals 14 residues. The V and J ends lost 4 bases and 8 bases respectively, with 18 bases between them. The DNA of the CDR3 is TGCGCCAGCAGCCCTGATCGGAGGGCGGGGGGCTACACCTTC. Protein product: CASSPDRRAGGYTF.

The genes are TRBV18 and TRBJ1-1; D may be TRBD1 (5 bases). The CDR3 consists of 15 residues. With 3 bases removed from V and 5 bases from J, the gap between germline ends came to 16 bases. The germline V gene has CDR1 KGHSH and CDR2 LQKENI. The CDR3 spells CASSPGTPGGTEAFF. The CDR3, as DNA: TGTGCCAGCTCACCTGGGACGCCCGGAGGGACTGAAGCTTTCTTT.

The CDR3 loop is CASSLDFAGRMAFF. The DNA of the CDR3 is TGTGCCAGCAGCTTAGATTTTGCAGGGAGGATGGCTTTCTTT. The V gene is TRBV11-2, the J gene TRBJ1-1, with a possible D match to TRBD1 (5 bases). V dropped 0 bases and J dropped 11 bases, with 16 bases sitting between them. This CDR3 comprises 14 residues. CDR1 and CDR2 (germline): SGHAT, FQNNGV.

This clone occurred a few times. This rearrangement joins TRBV5-4 to TRBJ2-7, with 8 bases fitting TRBD2. Germline V gene data show CDR1 as SGHNT and CDR2 as YYREEE (reference sequence). Trimming at V came to 3 bases and at J to 6 bases, leaving 14 bases not matched to a gene. The CDR3 runs 16 residues. Written as DNA, the CDR3 is TGTGCCAGCAGCTCCCACGCCGGGACTAGTAATTCCGAGCAGTACTTC. It specifies CASSSHAGTSNSEQYF.

This chain joins TRBV10-3 and TRBJ1-2, with 9 bases lining up with TRBD1. This CDR3 is built from 15 residues. Trimming took 3 bases from V and 1 from J; bases not matched to a gene: 3. Germline V gives CDR1 ENHRY, CDR2 SYGVKD. The CDR3: CAISDGQGINYGYTF. CDR3 nucleotides: TGTGCCATCAGTGATGGACAGGGGATTAACTATGGCTACACCTTC.

This clone was seen only once. The genes are TRBV7-9 and TRBJ1-1; TRBD1 might be the D (6 bases). CDR1 and CDR2 (germline): SEHNR, FQNEAQ (reference sequence). V lost 6 bases and J 2 bases, leaving 13 bases between the germline ends. CDR3 size: 14 residues. CDR3 protein: CASSTQTGNTEAFF. The CDR3 DNA follows: TGTGCCAGCAGTACCCAGACAGGCAACACTGAAGCTTTCTTT.

The rearrangement joins TRBV7-9 to TRBJ2-3; D is perhaps TRBD2 (5 bases). The CDR3 runs 18 residues. Looked up from germline, CDR1 is SEHNR and CDR2 is FQNEAQ (reference sequence). The V end was cut by 2 bases, the J end by 6 bases, with 24 bases between. CDR3 sequence (DNA): TGTGCCAGCAGCTTAAGGGCCAACCGCGGACTTCCTGGCGATACGCAGTATTTT. Translated: CASSLRANRGLPGDTQYF.

By share, this clone ranks as medium-sized. This chain links TRBV6-5 with TRBJ2-1; 8 bases map to TRBD2. Germline V CDR1 and CDR2: MNHEY, SVGAGI. This CDR3 has 14 amino acids. V lost 2 bases, J lost 7 bases, and 4 bases stayed unmatched. CDR3 coding DNA: TGTGCCAGCAGTTACCCGGGGGGGCCTAATGAGCAGTTCTTC. Amino acid sequence: CASSYPGGPNEQFF.

The CDR3 DNA is TGCAGCGTTCATTCGGCCGGGGAGCTGTTTTTT. Translating it yields CSVHSAGELFF. V gene TRBV29-1 combines with J gene TRBJ2-2; D is undetermined. Germline CDR1 is SQVTM and CDR2 is ANQGSEA. The V end was cut by 5 bases, the J end by 6 bases, with 7 bases between. This CDR3 comprises 11 residues.

This clone was observed once. The chain couples TRBV6-2 or TRBV6-3 to TRBJ2-2, with TRBD2 matching over 8 bases. V shed 6 bases, J shed 4 bases, and the junction held 7 bases outside the gene matches. This CDR3 has 15 residues. Germline V gene lookup returns CDR1 MNHEY and CDR2 SVGEGT. The CDR3 DNA sequence: TGTGCCAGCAGCCTTAGCGGGACCGGCACCGGGGAGCTGTTTTTT. Translating it yields CASSLSGTGTGELFF.

The V and J genes are TRBV5-1 and TRBJ1-4; D possibly corresponds to TRBD1 (6 bases). V lost 0 bases, J lost 8 bases, and 8 bases lay in between. CDR1 and CDR2 (germline): SGHRS, YFSETQ. The CDR3 length is 13 residues. The CDR3 loop reads CASSLGQEEKLFF. In nucleotides, the CDR3 is TGCGCCAGCAGCTTGGGACAGGAAGAAAAACTGTTTTTT. Full variable domain (rest looked up from reference TRBV5-1 and TRBJ1-4): KAGVTQTPRYLIKTRGQQVTLSCSPISGHRSVSWYQQTPGQGLQFLFEYFSETQRNKGNFPGRFSGRQFSNSRSEMNVSTLELGDSALYLCASSLGQEEKLFFGSGTQLSVL.

This rearrangement joins TRBV29-1 to TRBJ1-1, with D perhaps TRBD1 (5 bases). The V and J ends lost 1 base and 10 bases respectively, with 19 bases between them. The CDR3 sequence is 14 residues long. Germline V gene data show CDR1 as SQVTM and CDR2 as ANQGSEA. CDR3 loop: CSVEVRQGGVGAFF. The CDR3 DNA is TGCAGCGTTGAAGTCAGGCAGGGAGGTGTGGGAGCTTTCTTT.

The J gene is TRBJ1-6, the V gene TRBV2, with D uncertain. Per germline, CDR1 SNHLY and CDR2 FYNNEI. The CDR3 has 13 amino acids. Trimming removed 4 bases from V and 9 bases from J, with 10 bases in between. CDR3 in amino acids: CASSGLTSSPLHF. The CDR3 region has the DNA TGTGCCAGCAGTGGCCTTACCAGTTCACCCCTCCACTTT. The full variable domain, completed using reference TRBV2 and TRBJ1-6, is EPEVTQTPSHQVTQMGQEVILRCVPISNHLYFYWYRQILGQKVEFLVSFYNNEISEKSEIFDDQFSVERPDGSNFTLKIRSTKLEDSAMYFCASSGLTSSPLHFGNGTRLTVT.

V and J are TRBV5-4 and TRBJ1-1; the D gene is possibly TRBD1 (5 bases). This CDR3 is 12 amino acids long. The V end was cut by 0 bases, the J end by 7 bases, with 7 bases between. The germline CDR1 and CDR2 sequences are SGHNT and YYREEE (reference sequence). The CDR3 spells CASSLGGVEAFF. CDR3 in DNA: TGTGCCAGCAGCTTGGGGGGGGTTGAAGCTTTCTTT.

The chain links TRBV6-1 to TRBJ2-7; maybe TRBD1 (6 bases). V dropped 3 bases and J dropped 2 bases, with 11 bases sitting between them. Germline V gives CDR1 MNHNS, CDR2 SASEGT. There are 14 residues in the CDR3. The CDR3 region is CASSESAGAYEQYF. As DNA, the CDR3 is TGTGCCAGCAGTGAGAGTGCAGGGGCCTACGAGCAGTACTTC.

The rearrangement links TRBV4-3 to TRBJ2-5; maybe TRBD1 (6 bases). V was clipped by 0 bases and J by 5 bases, with 13 bases between them. Germline-derived CDR1 and CDR2 are LGHNA and YSLEER. The CDR3 is 15 residues long. The CDR3 is CASSQDRGSSETQYF. The CDR3 DNA reads as TGCGCCAGCAGCCAAGACAGGGGTTCGTCCGAGACCCAGTACTTC.

This rearrangement joins TRBV7-2 to TRBJ1-1; D is undetermined. Germline CDR1 is SGHTA and CDR2 is FQGNSA. With 5 bases removed from V and 3 bases from J, the gap between germline ends came to 16 bases. The CDR3 extends over 15 amino acids. CDR3 amino acids: CASSPAAGSYTEAFF. CDR3 sequence (DNA): TGTGCCAGCAGCCCGGCGGCGGGATCGTACACTGAAGCTTTCTTT.

CDR3 nucleotide sequence: TGTGCCAGCAGCCCAGGGTTAGGGGGCAATCAGCCCCAGCATTTT. This gives the protein CASSPGLGGNQPQHF. The chain recombines TRBV3-1 (or the pseudogene TRBV3-2) with TRBJ1-5; D perhaps matches TRBD1 (5 bases). This CDR3 is 15 amino acids long. Trimming removed 4 bases from V and 2 bases from J, with 12 bases in between. The V gene's germline CDR1 is LGHDT and CDR2 YNNKEL (reference sequence).

The rearrangement uses TRBV12-3 or TRBV12-4 and TRBJ1-1; D not certain. V was pared by 6 bases and J by 4 bases, with 9 bases between. The CDR3 totals 12 residues. CDR3 sequence reads: CASSTRGTEAFF. The CDR3 DNA reads TGTGCCAGCAGCACTCGCGGCACTGAAGCTTTCTTT.

The chain has TRBV11-3 and TRBJ2-1; 9 bases match TRBD1. V lost 5 bases and J lost 9; bases outside the gene matches: 5. The CDR3 has 13 amino acids. From germline, CDR1 is SGHNT and CDR2 YENEEA. In nucleotides, the CDR3 is TGTGCCAGCAGCCCAGGGACAGGGCGTGAGCAGTTCTTC. Its translation: CASSPGTGREQFF.

The rearrangement links TRBV20-1 to TRBJ1-4, with D unresolved. V lost 1 base, J lost 7 bases, and 4 bases lay in between. CDR3 length: 11 residues. The germline gives CDR1 DFQATT, CDR2 SNEGSKA (reference sequence). CDR3 DNA sequence: TGCAGTGCTAGAGGAGGTGAAAAACTGTTTTTT. Protein: CSARGGEKLFF.

The chain joins TRBV7-9 to TRBJ1-5, with D unresolved. The CDR3 is made up of 11 amino acids. CDR1 and CDR2 (germline): SEHNR, FQNEAQ (reference sequence). Trimming cost V 5 bases and J 4 bases, with 3 bases left between them. CDR3 loop: CASSLNQPQHF. The CDR3 DNA follows: TGTGCCAGCAGCCTTAATCAGCCCCAGCATTTT.

This chain uses TRBV19 with TRBJ2-3, with TRBD2 matching over 8 bases. In germline, CDR1 is LNHDA, CDR2 SQIVND (reference sequence). The J segment lost 4 bases and the V segment lost 5 bases, leaving 8 bases of the junction unmatched. This CDR3 contains 15 residues. The CDR3 sequence is CASSRTSYIPDTQYF. The DNA of the CDR3 is TGTGCCAGTAGTCGGACTAGCTATATTCCAGATACGCAGTATTTT.

This chain links TRBV16 with TRBJ2-3; 8 bases match TRBD1. V dropped 2 bases and J dropped 0; count of bases not matched to a gene: 1. The germline gives CDR1 KGHSY, CDR2 FQNENV. This CDR3 contains 15 residues. The CDR3 DNA follows: TGTGCCAGCAGCCAAAGACAGGGGAGCACAGATACGCAGTATTTT. It encodes CASSQRQGSTDTQYF.

There are a few counts of this clone. The J gene is TRBJ2-3, the V gene TRBV5-1, with D maybe TRBD1 (6 bases). Germline V gene data show CDR1 as SGHRS and CDR2 as YFSETQ. Trimming pared 0 bases from V and 1 base from J, leaving 9 bases between. CDR3 size: 15 residues. CDR3 loop: CASSLAGVGTDTQYF. The CDR3, as DNA: TGCGCCAGCAGCTTGGCAGGGGTGGGCACAGATACGCAGTATTTT. The full variable domain, completed using reference TRBV5-1 and TRBJ2-3, is KAGVTQTPRYLIKTRGQQVTLSCSPISGHRSVSWYQQTPGQGLQFLFEYFSETQRNKGNFPGRFSGRQFSNSRSEMNVSTLELGDSALYLCASSLAGVGTDTQYFGPGTRLTVL.

The CDR3 DNA reads as TGCGCCACCCAGGGAAACTCTGGGGCCAACGTCCTGACTTTC. The encoded protein is CATQGNSGANVLTF. V gene TRBV5-1 combines with J gene TRBJ2-6, with D possibly matching TRBD1 (5 bases). The germline V and J ends were trimmed by 9 bases and 0 bases, with 10 bases remaining between them. The CDR3 has 14 residues. Germline CDR1 is SGHRS and CDR2 is YFSETQ.

V gene TRBV2 combines with J gene TRBJ2-1; D perhaps matches TRBD2 (5 bases). This CDR3 has 16 amino acids. The V gene's germline CDR1 is SNHLY and CDR2 FYNNEI. Trimming left V 4 bases short and J 0 bases short, with 13 bases between. The CDR3: CASSALIASSYNEQFF. The CDR3 nucleotides read TGTGCCAGCAGTGCTTTAATAGCGAGCTCCTACAATGAGCAGTTCTTC.

V and J are TRBV6-5 and TRBJ2-1, with TRBD2 matching over 8 bases. J gave up 5 bases and V 6 bases, and 9 bases lay outside the gene matches. Germline CDR1 reads MNHEY; CDR2 reads SVGAGI. CDR3 length: 15 residues. The CDR3 sequence is CASRPTGGPHNEQFF. The CDR3 region has the DNA TGTGCCAGCAGACCCACGGGGGGGCCCCACAATGAGCAGTTCTTC.

This chain links TRBV10-3 with TRBJ1-2; 7 nucleotides align to TRBD1. CDR3 length: 15 amino acids. J gave up 0 bases and V 7 bases, and 8 bases lay outside the gene matches. Germline V gives CDR1 ENHRY, CDR2 SYGVKD. Here the CDR3 DNA reads TGTGCCATCAACGGGGCGACAGGGACTAACTATGGCTACACCTTC. Encoded protein: CAINGATGTNYGYTF.